Shown below are 31 T cell receptor beta chains from a single sample sequenced in a study of T cells after yellow fever vaccination. A single record per CDR3 protein comes from TCRdb applying MiXCR to the 5' RACE reads. The sample lists 300,000 to 400,000 distinct CDR3 sequences; 8.7% were seen once. The input for sequencing was PBMCs, taken on the day of the first yellow fever vaccination. Source of these receptors: a young man who received the YFV17D yellow fever vaccine.

This sequence joins TRBV20-1 and TRBJ1-3; no firm D call. With 0 bases removed from V and 0 bases from J, the gap between germline ends came to 9 bases. The CDR3 has 15 residues. CDR1 is DFQATT, CDR2 SNEGSKA, per germline (reference sequence). The CDR3: CSARDPAGSGNTIYF. The CDR3 DNA reads as TGCAGTGCTAGAGATCCGGCGGGCTCTGGAAACACCATATATTTT.

V is TRBV7-7 and J is TRBJ2-3; D remains unclear. V lost 5 bases and J lost 0, with 9 bases in between. CDR1 and CDR2 from the germline V gene are SSHAT and FNYEAQ (reference sequence). The CDR3 contains 14 residues. CDR3 coding DNA: TGTGCCAGCAGCCCGACGGTGAGCACAGATACGCAGTATTTT. This translates into CASSPTVSTDTQYF. Complete variable domain (other parts from reference TRBV7-7 and TRBJ2-3): GAGVSQSPRYKVTKRGQDVTLRCDPISSHATLYWYQQALGQGPEFLTYFNYEAQPDKSGLPSDRFSAERPEGSISTLTIQRTEQRDSAMYRCASSPTVSTDTQYFGPGTRLTVL.

This chain connects TRBV18 to TRBJ2-4; perhaps TRBD1 as D (5 bases). CDR1 is KGHSH, CDR2 LQKENI, per germline. V gave up 4 bases and J gave up 8 bases, with 24 bases separating them. The CDR3 spans 17 residues. The DNA of the CDR3 is TGTGCCAGCTCACTATATCGCGACGACACACAGGTAGACATTCAGTACTTC. It translates to CASSLYRDDTQVDIQYF.

The rearrangement joins TRBV7-8 to TRBJ2-3, with 9 nucleotides matching TRBD2. The CDR3 length is 15 residues. Trimming removed 5 bases from V and 4 bases from J; junction bases left unmatched: 7. Germline loops: CDR1 SGHVS, CDR2 FQNEAQ. The CDR3 sequence: CASSHSGGEPDTQYF. CDR3 bases: TGTGCCAGCAGCCATAGCGGGGGAGAGCCAGATACGCAGTATTTT. The complete variable domain, with remaining parts taken from reference TRBV7-8 and TRBJ2-3, reads GAGVSQSPRYKVAKRGQDVALRCDPISGHVSLFWYQQALGQGPEFLTYFQNEAQLDKSGLPSDRFFAERPEGSVSTLKIQRTQQEDSAVYLCASSHSGGEPDTQYFGPGTRLTVL.

This clonotype was counted only a few times. This chain links TRBV20-1 with TRBJ1-1; D might be TRBD1 (6 bases). V lost 0 bases and J lost 1, with 15 bases in between. The CDR3 loop spans 16 amino acids. Germline CDR1 is DFQATT and CDR2 is SNEGSKA (reference sequence). CDR3 sequence reads: CSARDYLAGANTEAFF. CDR3 DNA sequence: TGCAGTGCTAGAGACTATCTGGCAGGGGCGAACACTGAAGCTTTCTTT.

This clonotype was detected only a few times. The rearrangement joins TRBV5-1 to TRBJ2-5; TRBD1 matches 8 bases. CDR3 length equals 14 residues. CDR1 SGHRS and CDR2 YFSETQ come from the germline V gene. Trimming at V came to 4 bases and at J to 3 bases, leaving 5 bases not matched to a gene. The CDR3 loop is CASSAPGQEETQYF. For the CDR3, the DNA is TGCGCCAGCAGCGCTCCGGGACAGGAAGAGACCCAGTACTTC.

This clonotype was detected many times. This chain connects TRBV4-1 to TRBJ2-5, with D hard to call. Trimming took 0 bases from V and 2 from J, leaving 10 bases between them. CDR1 and CDR2 from the germline V gene are MGHRA and YSYEKL. This CDR3 is 15 amino acids long. CDR3 sequence (DNA): TGCGCCAGCAGCCAAGAATATTCCGGACAAGAGACCCAGTACTTC. It encodes CASSQEYSGQETQYF.

The table lists this clonotype with a few counts. The chain couples TRBV24-1 to TRBJ1-3; 11 nucleotides match TRBD1. With 0 bases clipped from V and 3 bases from J, the junction kept 3 bases outside the gene matches. The CDR3 covers 17 residues. The germline V gene has CDR1 KGHDR and CDR2 SFDVKD. The CDR3: CATSDLQGTGGGNTIYF. The CDR3 nucleotides are TGTGCCACCAGTGATTTGCAAGGGACAGGGGGTGGAAACACCATATATTTT.

This clonotype was seen a few times. The chain carries TRBV11-2 and TRBJ2-2; D unclear. The CDR3 has 13 amino acids. Germline CDR1 is SGHAT and CDR2 is FQNNGV. V was cut by 2 bases and J by 5 bases, with 6 bases left in between. The chain's CDR3 is CASSLSKTGELFF. CDR3 sequence (DNA): TGTGCCAGCAGCTTATCTAAAACCGGGGAGCTGTTTTTT. The full variable domain, its missing parts supplied by reference TRBV11-2 and TRBJ2-2, is EAGVAQSPRYKIIEKRQSVAFWCNPISGHATLYWYQQILGQGPKLLIQFQNNGVVDDSQLPKDRFSAERLKGVDSTLKIQPAKLEDSAVYLCASSLSKTGELFFGEGSRLTVL.

This clonotype came up a few times. This chain links TRBV5-1 with TRBJ2-7; no clear D gene. In germline, CDR1 is SGHRS, CDR2 YFSETQ. Trimming took off 1 base at V and 3 bases at J, with 14 bases between the two ends. CDR3 length: 15 residues. The CDR3 DNA follows: TGCGCCAGCAGCTTGAGCTTGAGTTCCTTCTACGAGCAGTACTTC. This gives the protein CASSLSLSSFYEQYF.

A few counts support this clonotype. The chain employs TRBV5-1 and TRBJ1-2; tentative D call: TRBD1 (5 bases). Germline loops: CDR1 SGHRS, CDR2 YFSETQ. This CDR3 region has 13 residues. Deletions cut 1 base from V and 6 bases from J, with 10 bases between. CDR3 bases: TGCGCCAGCAGCTTGCCACAGACAGATGGCTACACCTTC. Translated: CASSLPQTDGYTF. Full variable domain (outside the CDR3, taken from reference TRBV5-1 and TRBJ1-2): KAGVTQTPRYLIKTRGQQVTLSCSPISGHRSVSWYQQTPGQGLQFLFEYFSETQRNKGNFPGRFSGRQFSNSRSEMNVSTLELGDSALYLCASSLPQTDGYTFGSGTRLTVV.

This clonotype turned up a few times. V usage is TRBV6-5 and J usage is TRBJ1-6; D possibly corresponds to TRBD1 (5 bases). This CDR3 is built from 19 residues. With 0 bases removed from V and 2 bases from J, the gap between germline ends came to 17 bases. Germline CDR1 MNHEY, CDR2 SVGAGI. The CDR3 sequence: CASSYSNNQGRTYNSPLHF. The DNA of the CDR3 is TGTGCCAGCAGTTACTCGAATAATCAGGGTCGCACCTATAATTCACCCCTCCACTTT.

This clonotype was seen repeatedly, ten times or more. This chain connects TRBV5-1 to TRBJ1-2; the match to TRBD1 covers 7 bases. CDR3 length: 14 residues. The germline CDR1 and CDR2 sequences are SGHRS and YFSETQ. V lost 4 bases, J lost 5 bases, and 8 bases stayed unmatched. CDR3 amino acids: CASSPGQALYGYTF. In nucleotides, the CDR3 is TGCGCCAGCAGCCCAGGACAGGCCCTTTATGGCTACACCTTC.

The chain couples TRBV7-2 to TRBJ1-5; no clear D gene. V was pared by 3 bases and J by 4 bases, with 7 bases between. Germline CDR1 SGHTA, CDR2 FQGNSA. This CDR3 is 13 amino acids long. CDR3 coding DNA: TGTGCCAGCAGCTTTGAACGTAATCAGCCCCAGCATTTT. Amino acid sequence: CASSFERNQPQHF.

J is TRBJ1-2 and V is TRBV9, with a weak D call TRBD1 (6 bases). CDR3 length equals 16 residues. Germline V gives CDR1 SGDLS, CDR2 YYNGEE. Between the trimmed V and J ends, which lost 5 bases and 0 bases, there was a span of 17 bases. DNA of the CDR3: TGTGCCAGCAGTCACACAGGGTTGGGGTCTAACTATGGCTACACCTTC. It specifies CASSHTGLGSNYGYTF. The whole variable domain, filled in from reference TRBV9 and TRBJ1-2, reads DSGVTQTPKHLITATGQRVTLRCSPRSGDLSVYWYQQSLDQGLQFLIQYYNGEERAKGNILERFSAQQFPDLHSELNLSSLELGDSALYFCASSHTGLGSNYGYTFGSGTRLTVV.

V gene TRBV4-2 combines with J gene TRBJ2-6; D not resolved. Looked up from germline, CDR1 is LGHNA and CDR2 is YNFKEQ. The CDR3 has 16 amino acids. V was cut by 1 base and J by 4 bases, with 11 bases left in between. The CDR3 loop is CASSQVGSPGANVLTF. CDR3 nucleotides: TGTGCCAGCAGCCAAGTAGGTAGCCCAGGGGCCAACGTCCTGACTTTC.

This clonotype was seen a few times. The V and J genes are TRBV12-3 or TRBV12-4 and TRBJ2-7; 7 bases align to TRBD1. With V trimmed by 8 bases and J by 2 bases, 15 bases remained unmatched. This CDR3 comprises 16 residues. The CDR3 DNA reads TGTGCCAGCTTCTACGAAACAGGGGATAAGGCCTACGAGCAGTACGTC. Translation gives CASFYETGDKAYEQYV.

The rearrangement links TRBV12-3 or TRBV12-4 to TRBJ1-5, with TRBD1 as a possible D gene (5 bases). The CDR3 covers 17 residues. Trimming removed 3 bases from V and 0 bases from J, with 15 bases in between. CDR3 amino acids: CASSFWGLTISNQPQHF. The CDR3 nucleotides are TGTGCCAGCAGTTTTTGGGGACTCACGATTAGCAATCAGCCCCAGCATTTT.

V gene TRBV27 combines with J gene TRBJ2-3, with 7 bases identical to TRBD2. The V and J ends lost 7 bases and 4 bases, in that order; junction bases with no gene match: 11. Per the germline V gene, CDR1 is MNHEY and CDR2 is SMNVEV (reference sequence). This CDR3 is built from 15 residues. The CDR3 nucleotides are TGTGCCAGCACCCCGGGGCGGGAGATGGCAGATACGCAGTATTTT. Encoded protein: CASTPGREMADTQYF.

The chain recombines TRBV4-3 with TRBJ2-1, with TRBD2 identical over 9 bases. Germline-derived CDR1 and CDR2 are LGHNA and YSLEER. With V trimmed by 0 bases and J by 4 bases, 7 bases remained unmatched. CDR3 length equals 17 residues. DNA of the CDR3: TGCGCCAGCAGCCAAGAAATTCCTAGCGGGGTTTACAATGAGCAGTTCTTC. It translates to CASSQEIPSGVYNEQFF.

This clonotype has a count of ten or more. The rearrangement uses TRBV27 and TRBJ2-1; 7 bases match TRBD1. Trimming at V came to 1 base and at J to 2 bases, leaving 8 bases not matched to a gene. The germline gives CDR1 MNHEY, CDR2 SMNVEV (reference sequence). The CDR3 is 17 residues long. The CDR3 DNA reads TGTGCCAGCAGTTTATTAGGGGGCCAAGGCGCCTACAATGAGCAGTTCTTC. Translating gives CASSLLGGQGAYNEQFF.

A few counts support this clonotype. V is TRBV7-2 and J is TRBJ2-5; weak D call: TRBD2 (5 bases). V dropped 1 base and J dropped 5 bases, with 11 bases sitting between them. There are 14 residues in the CDR3. CDR1 and CDR2 (germline): SGHTA, FQGNSA. CDR3 in DNA: TGTGCCAGCAGCTTAGTGCCGCGGACTGAGACCCAGTACTTC. This sequence encodes CASSLVPRTETQYF.

V usage is TRBV7-9 and J usage is TRBJ1-2; D is unclear. V was clipped by 4 bases and J by 9 bases, with 15 bases between them. CDR1 SEHNR and CDR2 FQNEAQ come from the germline V gene (reference sequence). CDR3 length: 13 amino acids. The CDR3 region is CASSSGPTRSYTF. CDR3 bases: TGTGCCAGCAGCTCCGGGCCTACACGCAGCTACACCTTC.

The sample holds a few counts of this clonotype. The chain links TRBV6-2 or TRBV6-3 to TRBJ2-1, with 7 bases matching TRBD2. The CDR3 is made up of 18 amino acids. Germline V gene lookup returns CDR1 MNHEY and CDR2 SVGEGT. The junction had 14 bases not matched to a gene; V was cut back by 2 bases and J by 4 bases. CDR3 protein: CASSYPTAAGRQYNEQFF. The CDR3, as DNA: TGTGCCAGCAGTTACCCGACCGCCGCCGGGAGGCAGTACAATGAGCAGTTCTTC.

This clonotype was seen a handful of times. The J gene is TRBJ2-2, the V gene TRBV4-1; D may be TRBD2 (5 bases). V lost 1 base and J 4 bases, leaving 16 bases between the germline ends. The germline V gene encodes CDR1 MGHRA and CDR2 YSYEKL. CDR3 length: 17 amino acids. The CDR3 DNA sequence: TGCGCCAGCAGCCAAGTCCTGGCGGGCGGGTCCACCGGGGAGCTGTTTTTT. As protein: CASSQVLAGGSTGELFF.

In its sample, this clonotype was seen many times. The chain couples TRBV5-1 to TRBJ2-3; tentatively, D is TRBD2 (6 bases). The CDR3 contains 16 residues. V lost 0 bases to trimming and J lost 0 bases, with 11 bases between them. The germline V gene has CDR1 SGHRS and CDR2 YFSETQ. The CDR3 bases are TGCGCCAGCAGCTTGGATGTAGCGGATAGCACAGATACGCAGTATTTT. Amino acids: CASSLDVADSTDTQYF.

This clonotype was counted between two and nine times. This chain joins TRBV25-1 and TRBJ1-1; the match to TRBD1 covers 7 bases. From germline, CDR1 is MGHDK and CDR2 SYGVNS. J lost 12 bases, V lost 6 bases, and 16 bases had no gene match. The CDR3 is made up of 14 amino acids. This chain's CDR3 is CASRDPQTGFVTFF. The CDR3 DNA reads as TGTGCCAGCAGAGACCCACAGACAGGGTTTGTGACTTTCTTT.

This rearrangement joins TRBV20-1 to TRBJ2-5; D possibly corresponds to TRBD2 (6 bases). Per germline, CDR1 DFQATT and CDR2 SNEGSKA (reference sequence). Trimming stripped 5 bases from V and 4 bases from J, with 14 bases between. The CDR3 is 13 amino acids. This CDR3 is CSAGGPFTETQYF. The CDR3 DNA reads as TGCAGTGCTGGAGGGCCCTTCACAGAGACCCAGTACTTC.

This clonotype has just a few counts. The chain recombines TRBV29-1 with TRBJ1-2; 8 bases match TRBD1. Germline CDR1 reads SQVTM; CDR2 reads ANQGSEA. V trimming: 2 bases; J trimming: 3 bases; junction bases outside the gene matches: 11. CDR3 size: 16 residues. The CDR3 nucleotides read TGCAGCGTTGAACCAGGGACAGGAGGGTTTGACTATGGCTACACCTTC. Protein product: CSVEPGTGGFDYGYTF.

This clonotype was counted only a few times. The chain uses TRBV7-9 and TRBJ2-1, with D unresolved. Germline V CDR1 and CDR2: SEHNR, FQNEAQ (reference sequence). V dropped 5 bases and J dropped 14 bases, with 16 bases sitting between them. This CDR3 comprises 12 residues. CDR3 protein: CASSRNRNSEFF. CDR3 DNA: TGTGCCAGCAGCCGGAACCGGAATTCTGAGTTCTTC.

This clonotype occurred many times. The chain employs TRBV29-1 and TRBJ2-2, with TRBD2 matching over 8 bases. The CDR3 runs to 15 residues. Germline V gene data show CDR1 as SQVTM and CDR2 as ANQGSEA. Trimming removed 3 bases from V and 6 bases from J; junction bases left unmatched: 9. Here the CDR3 DNA reads TGCAGCGTTGACGGCCTAGCGGGTACCCCCGGGGAGCTGTTTTTT. Its translation is CSVDGLAGTPGELFF.